Listed here are 25 T cell receptor beta chains from one sample, sequenced in a study of T cell repertoires in cytomegalovirus infection. A single record per CDR3 protein comes from TCRdb applying MiXCR to the reads. The table lists hundreds of thousands of distinct CDR3 sequences, around 9.1% of them singletons. The specimen sequenced was PBMCs. These receptors all come from a human donor in good health (CMV status not recorded). Some clones in this sample may be carry-over from other donors' samples.

J is TRBJ2-5 and V is TRBV7-9; D perhaps matches TRBD1 (7 bases). This CDR3 contains 16 residues. V was pared by 4 bases and J by 1 base, with 16 bases between. Germline V gene data show CDR1 as SEHNR and CDR2 as FQNEAQ (reference sequence). CDR3 coding DNA: TGTGCCAGCAGCTCCTGGGGGGACAGACCCCAAGAGACCCAGTACTTC. Protein product: CASSSWGDRPQETQYF.

This clonotype was counted ten times or more. The chain is built from TRBV7-8 and TRBJ2-5, with 14 bases that match TRBD2. This CDR3 has 17 residues. The germline V gene has CDR1 SGHVS and CDR2 FQNEAQ. V shed 4 bases and J 1 base; nucleotides not matched to a gene: 5. This CDR3 reads CASSSGLAGAPQETQYF. CDR3 sequence (DNA): TGTGCCAGCAGCTCGGGACTAGCGGGGGCCCCCCAAGAGACCCAGTACTTC.

This clonotype was seen ten or more times. V is TRBV28 and J is TRBJ2-3, with TRBD1 matching over 7 bases. J gave up 4 bases and V 4 bases, and 2 bases lay outside the gene matches. Germline CDR1 and CDR2: MDHEN and SYDVKM. The length of the CDR3 is 13 residues. CDR3: CASSSQGADTQYF. The CDR3 DNA follows: TGTGCCAGCAGTTCCCAGGGGGCAGATACGCAGTATTTT.

This chain links TRBV10-2 with TRBJ2-5, with TRBD2 matching over 13 bases. Germline lookup yields CDR1 WSHSY and CDR2 SAAADI. The CDR3 is 15 residues long. Trimming at V came to 4 bases and at J to 3 bases, leaving 2 bases not matched to a gene. The chain's CDR3 is CASSGTSGGEETQYF. As DNA, the CDR3 is TGCGCCAGCAGTGGGACTAGCGGGGGAGAAGAGACCCAGTACTTC.

V usage is TRBV7-3 and J usage is TRBJ2-1; the D is unclear. V lost 3 bases and J lost 4, with 7 bases in between. Per the germline V gene, CDR1 is SGHTA and CDR2 is FQGTGA. The CDR3 spans 13 residues. CDR3 nucleotide sequence: TGTGCCAGCAGCTTTACTGAATACAATGAGCAGTTCTTC. Translated: CASSFTEYNEQFF.

Ten or more counts support this clonotype. This chain links TRBV25-1 with TRBJ2-1; no firm D call. The CDR3 sequence is 11 residues long. Germline V gene sequence: CDR1 MGHDK, CDR2 SYGVNS. V lost 4 bases to trimming and J lost 7 bases, with 5 bases between them. CDR3 protein: CASSGRNEQFF. CDR3 DNA: TGTGCCAGCAGTGGTAGAAATGAGCAGTTCTTC.

Many counts were recorded for this clonotype. The chain has TRBV20-1 and TRBJ1-1; D possibly corresponds to TRBD1 (6 bases). Per germline, CDR1 DFQATT and CDR2 SNEGSKA (reference sequence). With 7 bases removed from V and 2 bases from J, the gap between germline ends came to 17 bases. There are 14 residues in the CDR3. Here the CDR3 reads CSGGAMGVNTEAFF. For the CDR3, the DNA is TGCAGTGGGGGGGCAATGGGGGTTAACACTGAAGCTTTCTTT.

This clonotype was detected ten times or more. The CDR3 region has the DNA TGTGCCAGTACCTCGAGGAGAGGTAGCTCCTACAATGAGCAGTTCTTC. It codes for CASTSRRGSSYNEQFF. V is TRBV19 and J is TRBJ2-1; D gene unclear. This CDR3 spans 16 amino acids. With 7 bases removed from V and 0 bases from J, the gap between germline ends came to 16 bases. Germline-derived CDR1 and CDR2 are LNHDA and SQIVND (reference sequence).

This clonotype was recorded many times. The chain has TRBV12-3 or TRBV12-4 and TRBJ1-1, with D possibly matching TRBD1 (5 bases). The CDR3 sequence is 12 residues long. V gave up 1 base and J gave up 10 bases, with 10 bases separating them. The CDR3 region has the DNA TGTGCCAGCAGTTTAGAAGGGGCAACAGCTTTCTTT. Amino acids: CASSLEGATAFF.

This clonotype was found many times. V is TRBV6-2 or TRBV6-3 and J is TRBJ2-2; D possibly matches TRBD1 or TRBD2 (5 bases each). The CDR3 loop spans 14 amino acids. CDR1 and CDR2 from the germline V gene are MNHEY and SVGEGT. V lost 5 bases, J lost 4 bases, and 11 bases lay in between. The CDR3 protein is CASSRGPGTGELFF. CDR3 coding DNA: TGTGCCAGCAGTCGGGGCCCAGGCACCGGGGAGCTGTTTTTT.

V usage is TRBV19 and J usage is TRBJ2-5; the match to TRBD2 covers 7 bases. The V gene's germline CDR1 is LNHDA and CDR2 SQIVND (reference sequence). V lost 5 bases and J lost 4; bases outside the gene matches: 7. The CDR3 is 14 amino acids. The CDR3 sequence: CASSRGGGGETQYF. CDR3 coding DNA: TGTGCCAGTAGTCGGGGCGGCGGGGGAGAGACCCAGTACTTC.

This clonotype was seen many times. V gene TRBV29-1 combines with J gene TRBJ2-1, with D unclear. Trimming pared 2 bases from V and 7 bases from J, leaving 9 bases between. The CDR3 sequence is 12 residues long. Germline CDR1 SQVTM, CDR2 ANQGSEA. This chain's CDR3 is CSVEPSQNEQFF. CDR3 DNA sequence: TGCAGCGTTGAACCCTCCCAGAATGAGCAGTTCTTC.

This clonotype came up once. In this CDR3 the conserved last residue, phenylalanine or tryptophan, is missing, so a read error is likely. The chain links TRBV20-1 to TRBJ2-5, with a possible D match to TRBD2 (6 bases). This CDR3 has 14 residues. Per the germline V gene, CDR1 is DFQATT and CDR2 is SNEGSKA (reference sequence). CDR3 residues: CNAIGDWTQETQYI. CDR3 DNA sequence: TGCAATGCCATAGGGGACTGGACCCAAGAGACCCAGTACATC.

The table lists this clonotype with many counts. This rearrangement joins TRBV7-6 to TRBJ2-1; D not certain. Trimming shortened V by 5 bases and J by 5 bases, and 13 bases separated the two germline ends. The CDR3 consists of 14 residues. The germline V gene encodes CDR1 SGHVS and CDR2 FNYEAQ. The CDR3 DNA sequence: TGTGCCAGCAGCCCCGAGCTCTGGGACAATGAGCAGTTCTTC. This translates into CASSPELWDNEQFF.

This clonotype appeared many times. The CDR3 DNA follows: TGTGCCAGCAGCCCAACTTCCTACGAGCAGTACTTC. It codes for CASSPTSYEQYF. The rearrangement joins TRBV7-2 to TRBJ2-7; D gene unclear. CDR3 length: 12 residues. Germline-derived CDR1 and CDR2 are SGHTA and FQGNSA. V dropped 5 bases and J dropped 1 base, with 6 bases sitting between them.

This clonotype appeared many times. The junction departs from the called germline gene at one end, perhaps through a read error. This rearrangement joins TRBV27 to TRBJ2-2; 12 bases line up with TRBD1. Germline V lookup: CDR1 MNHEY, CDR2 SMNVEV (reference sequence). CDR3 length equals 17 residues. CDR3 DNA sequence: TGTGCCAGCAGCTTATACTGGGACAGGGGGCGCCCCGGGGAGCTGTTTTTT. Translated, it gives CASSLYWDRGRPGELFF.

The V gene is TRBV2, the J gene TRBJ2-2, with a weak D call TRBD2 (6 bases). Germline lookup yields CDR1 SNHLY and CDR2 FYNNEI. The CDR3 covers 14 residues. V was shortened by 1 base and J by 5 bases, with 8 bases between the two germline ends. This CDR3 reads CASSEGRGTGELFF. For the CDR3, the DNA is TGTGCCAGCAGTGAAGGCCGGGGGACCGGGGAGCTGTTTTTT.

V usage is TRBV20-1 and J usage is TRBJ2-7; 15 positions agree with TRBD2. The CDR3 runs 15 residues. Germline lookup yields CDR1 DFQATT and CDR2 SNEGSKA (reference sequence). V was pared by 5 bases and J by 7 bases, with 9 bases of the junction left unmatched. The CDR3 DNA reads as TGCAGTGCTTCGGGACTAGCGGGGGGACCCCCAGAGCAGTACTTC. Translating gives CSASGLAGGPPEQYF.

The V call is TRBV28, the J call TRBJ2-6; TRBD2 is a possible D gene (5 bases). The CDR3 covers 16 residues. Germline lookup yields CDR1 MDHEN and CDR2 SYDVKM. The ends were cut back, 3 bases at V and 2 bases at J, with 11 bases in the middle. The CDR3 DNA follows: TGTGCCAGCAGTTTTGTCGGGGTAGCTGGGGCCAACGTCCTGACTTTC. Protein: CASSFVGVAGANVLTF.

Notes on this clonotype: A read error may be the cause here, since a much bigger clone is one base away. The rearrangement links TRBV6-1 to TRBJ1-2; D is unresolved. The CDR3 has 16 residues. Germline lookup yields CDR1 MNHNS and CDR2 SASEGT. CDR3 sequence: CASSEVSGSTYYDYTF. CDR3 DNA: TGTGCCAGCAGTGAAGTGAGTGGGTCGACCTACTATGACTACACCTTC.

The chain has TRBV18 and TRBJ1-6; the D is unclear. Germline V CDR1 and CDR2: KGHSH, LQKENI. Trimming pared 1 base from V and 1 base from J, leaving 20 bases between. This CDR3 comprises 20 residues. The CDR3 DNA is TGTGCCAGCTCACCACTATTAACGGGTGGTCAGTGGTCCTATAATTCACCCCTCCACTTT. Translation: CASSPLLTGGQWSYNSPLHF.

This clonotype was detected a few times. V is TRBV2 and J is TRBJ2-7; D is perhaps TRBD1 (5 bases). CDR1 is SNHLY and CDR2 is FYNNEI in the germline V gene. V was pared by 8 bases and J by 5 bases, with 19 bases between. The CDR3 is 14 amino acids. As DNA, the CDR3 is TGTGCCAGCGGATATAAGACAGAGAACGACGAGCAGTACTTC. It yields the protein CASGYKTENDEQYF. The full variable domain, completed using reference TRBV2 and TRBJ2-7, is EPEVTQTPSHQVTQMGQEVILRCVPISNHLYFYWYRQILGQKVEFLVSFYNNEISEKSEIFDDQFSVERPDGSNFTLKIRSTKLEDSAMYFCASGYKTENDEQYFGPGTRLTVT.

This clonotype was detected ten times or more. V gene TRBV5-4 combines with J gene TRBJ1-1, with a possible D match to TRBD1 (6 bases). The CDR3 spans 16 residues. The V end lost 6 bases, the J end lost 4 bases, and 22 bases lay between the germline ends. Germline V CDR1 and CDR2: SGHNT, YYREEE (reference sequence). The CDR3 DNA sequence: TGTGCCAGCACCTTTTCCGGAGGGGGATCCGGCACTGAAGCTTTCTTT. Translation: CASTFSGGGSGTEAFF.

This clonotype was detected many times. The V and J genes are TRBV14 and TRBJ1-1; a weak D match, TRBD1 (6 bases). The CDR3 runs to 17 residues. Looked up from germline, CDR1 is SGHDN and CDR2 is FVKESK. Trimming took off 0 bases at V and 0 bases at J, with 14 bases between the two ends. In DNA, the CDR3 is TGTGCCAGCAGCCAAGATGGGACACGATCTGTGAACACTGAAGCTTTCTTT. Protein sequence: CASSQDGTRSVNTEAFF.

The V call is TRBV6-5, the J call TRBJ1-1, with D maybe TRBD1 (5 bases). Germline assignment: CDR1 MNHEY and CDR2 SVGAGI. The CDR3 contains 17 residues. The germline V and J ends were trimmed by 6 bases and 0 bases, with 20 bases remaining between them. CDR3 coding DNA: TGTGCCAGCAGCAATGGACAAAACGGGTTGATGAACACTGAAGCTTTCTTT. Protein: CASSNGQNGLMNTEAFF.